This T cell receptor (beta chain) is from a study of CD8+ T cells in alopecia areata. Study information: Percent affected scalp area, the SALT score, rated treated patients' severity.

Treatment indicated: oral pan-JAK inhibitor, 5-10 mg twice daily. Extracted RNA was reverse transcribed into cDNA, the sequencing template. The assay was immunoSEQ multiplex PCR, and TCRdb's table has in-frame clones only and misses some. Here the sample spans 75,000 to 85,000 clones, around 65% being singletons. CDR1 SEHNR and CDR2 FQNEAQ come from the germline V gene (reference sequence). This CDR3 has 15 residues. Deletions cut 0 bases from V and 0 bases from J, with 8 bases between. The source was CD8+ T cells sorted from blood, collected at week 24, from a patient treated with tofacitinib. The clonotype originates from a human donor with alopecia areata. J is TRBJ2-5 and V is TRBV7-9; unclear D gene. CDR3 in DNA: TGTGCCAGCAGCTTAGCTGGAACGTACCAAGAGACCCAGTACTTC. This codes for CASSLAGTYQETQYF.